This T cell receptor beta chain originates from a study of shared clonotypes between healthy human individuals. Study-level findings and limits: Genetic and exposure-history diversity was limited by the few donors.

An assay was performed, and its level was deep. TCRdb keeps only in-frame clones here, not all; method: immunoSEQ multiplex PCR. The sample shows about 470,000 clones, roughly 77% of them seen only once. As regards this clone: Antigen specificity is unknown.

The CDR3 length is 15 residues. The V gene lost 6 bases and the J gene lost 7 bases, with 16 bases spanning the gap. Germline CDR1 reads MNHNS; CDR2 reads SASEGT. Among the donors, all were Caucasian adults who lived in Nashville, Tennessee. Input material: PBMCs. The V gene is TRBV6-1, the J gene TRBJ1-6, with unresolved D. The TCR sequence derives from a woman in her forties in good health. Some clones in this sample may be carry-over from other donors' samples. The CDR3 reads CASRNRQVVNSPLHF. In nucleotides, the CDR3 is TGTGCCAGCAGAAACAGACAAGTTGTGAATTCACCCCTCCACTTT.